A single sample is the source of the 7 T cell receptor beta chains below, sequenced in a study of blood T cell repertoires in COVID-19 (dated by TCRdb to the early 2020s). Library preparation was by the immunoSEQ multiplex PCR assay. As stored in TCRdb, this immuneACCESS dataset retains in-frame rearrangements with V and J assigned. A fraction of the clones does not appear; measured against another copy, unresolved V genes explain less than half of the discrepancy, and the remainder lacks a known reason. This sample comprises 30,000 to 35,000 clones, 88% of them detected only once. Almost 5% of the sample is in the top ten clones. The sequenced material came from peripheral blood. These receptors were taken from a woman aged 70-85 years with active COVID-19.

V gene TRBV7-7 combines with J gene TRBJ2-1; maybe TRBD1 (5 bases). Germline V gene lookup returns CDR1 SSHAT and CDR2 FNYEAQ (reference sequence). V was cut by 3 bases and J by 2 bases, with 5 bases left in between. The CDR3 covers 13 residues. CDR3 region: CASSLDTYNEQFF. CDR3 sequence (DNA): TGTGCCAGCAGCTTGGACACCTACAATGAGCAGTTCTTC.

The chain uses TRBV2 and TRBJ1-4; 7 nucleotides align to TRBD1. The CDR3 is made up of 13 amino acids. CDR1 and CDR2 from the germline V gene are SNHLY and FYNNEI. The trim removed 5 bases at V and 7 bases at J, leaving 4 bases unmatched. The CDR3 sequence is CASSTGEGEKLFF. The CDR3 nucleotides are TGTGCCAGCAGTACAGGGGAAGGTGAAAAACTGTTTTTT.

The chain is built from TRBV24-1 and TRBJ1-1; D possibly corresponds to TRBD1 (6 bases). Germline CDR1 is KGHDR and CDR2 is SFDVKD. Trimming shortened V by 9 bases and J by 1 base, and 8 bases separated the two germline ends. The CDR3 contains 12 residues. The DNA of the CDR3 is TGTGCCACCGCCAGGGGGAACACTGAAGCTTTCTTT. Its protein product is CATARGNTEAFF.

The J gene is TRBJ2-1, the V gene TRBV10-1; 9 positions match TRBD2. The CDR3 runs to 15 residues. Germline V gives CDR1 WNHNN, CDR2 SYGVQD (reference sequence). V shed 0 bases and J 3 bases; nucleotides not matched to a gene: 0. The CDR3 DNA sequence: TGCGCCAGCAGTGAGTCAGCGGGGGGCTACAATGAGCAGTTCTTC. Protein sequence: CASSESAGGYNEQFF.

CDR3 amino acids: CASSVGGGGDTQYF. CDR3 nucleotide sequence: TGTGCCAGCAGCGTAGGCGGGGGGGGCGATACGCAGTATTTT. The chain has TRBV9 and TRBJ2-3; TRBD2 aligns across 9 bases. J lost 6 bases, V lost 0 bases, and 2 bases had no gene match. The CDR3 runs to 14 residues. The V gene's germline CDR1 is SGDLS and CDR2 YYNGEE.

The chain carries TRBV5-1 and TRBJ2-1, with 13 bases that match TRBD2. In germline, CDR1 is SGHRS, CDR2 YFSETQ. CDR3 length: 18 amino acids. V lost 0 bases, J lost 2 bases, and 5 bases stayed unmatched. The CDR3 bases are TGCGCCAGCAGCTTGGGACTAGCGGGGGGCAGTCCCTACAATGAGCAGTTCTTC. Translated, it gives CASSLGLAGGSPYNEQFF.

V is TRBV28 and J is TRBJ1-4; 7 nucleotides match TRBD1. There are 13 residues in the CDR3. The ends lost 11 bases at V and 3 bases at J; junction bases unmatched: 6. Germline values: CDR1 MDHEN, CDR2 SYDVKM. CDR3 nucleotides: TGTGCCGCCAGGGACAGCTCTAATGAAAAACTGTTTTTT. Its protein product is CAARDSSNEKLFF.